This T cell receptor (beta chain) was sequenced for a study of blood T cell repertoires in COVID-19. Study-level information: Samples came from the United States, Italy and Spain, spanning acute and convalescent COVID-19. PBMCs, B-cell-depleted T cells, or T cells were the source of the cDNA or gDNA that made up the material.

In the study's own analysis: Reference gene primer amplification in the assay estimated nucleated cell counts. The assay was immunoSEQ multiplex PCR, and TCRdb's table has in-frame clones only and misses some. V and J calls and clone size come straight from that table; D and trimming were deduced from the DNA. The repertoire includes around 220,000 clones, 70% to 90% of them detected once, and under 2.5% sits in the top ten. There are 17 residues in the CDR3. Trimming took 6 bases from V and 1 from J, leaving 21 bases between them. Germline V lookup: CDR1 MDHEN, CDR2 SYDVKM. Sequencing input: peripheral blood. The source of this sequence is a middle-aged woman who had recovered from COVID-19. This rearrangement joins TRBV28 to TRBJ1-2; D is perhaps TRBD1 (5 bases). CDR3 protein: CASSYAPTSGGNYGYTF. In DNA, the CDR3 is TGTGCCAGCAGCTACGCCCCAACCTCCGGGGGTAACTATGGCTACACCTTC.